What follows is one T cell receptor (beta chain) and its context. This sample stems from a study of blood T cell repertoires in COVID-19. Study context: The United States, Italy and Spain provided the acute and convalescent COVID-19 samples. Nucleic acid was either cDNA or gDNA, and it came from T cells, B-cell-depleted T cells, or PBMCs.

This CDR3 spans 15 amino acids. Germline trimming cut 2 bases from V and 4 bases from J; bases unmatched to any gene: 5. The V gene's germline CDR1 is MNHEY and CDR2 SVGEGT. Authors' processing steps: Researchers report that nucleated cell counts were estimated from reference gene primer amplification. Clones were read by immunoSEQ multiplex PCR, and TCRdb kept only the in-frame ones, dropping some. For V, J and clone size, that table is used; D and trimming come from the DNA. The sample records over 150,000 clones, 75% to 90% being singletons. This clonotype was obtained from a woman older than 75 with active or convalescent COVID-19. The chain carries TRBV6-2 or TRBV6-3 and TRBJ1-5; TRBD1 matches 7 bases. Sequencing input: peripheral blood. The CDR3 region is CASSYDRAGNQPQHF. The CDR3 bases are TGTGCCAGCAGTTACGACAGGGCGGGGAATCAGCCCCAGCATTTT.